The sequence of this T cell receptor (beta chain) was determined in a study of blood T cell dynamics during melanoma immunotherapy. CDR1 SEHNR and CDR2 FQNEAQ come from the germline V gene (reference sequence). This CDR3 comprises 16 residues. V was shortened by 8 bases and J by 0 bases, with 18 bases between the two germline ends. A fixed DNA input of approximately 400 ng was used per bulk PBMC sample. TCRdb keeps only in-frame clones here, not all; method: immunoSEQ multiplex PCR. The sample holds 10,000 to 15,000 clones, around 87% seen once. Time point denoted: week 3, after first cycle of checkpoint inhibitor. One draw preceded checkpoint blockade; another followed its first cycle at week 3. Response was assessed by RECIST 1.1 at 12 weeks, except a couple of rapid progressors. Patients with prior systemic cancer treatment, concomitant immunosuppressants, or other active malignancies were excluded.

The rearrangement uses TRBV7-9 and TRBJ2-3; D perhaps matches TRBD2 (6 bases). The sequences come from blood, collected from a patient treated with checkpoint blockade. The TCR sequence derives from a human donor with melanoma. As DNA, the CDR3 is TGTGCCAGCGGAACGGTCGGCGGGGATAGCACAGATACGCAGTATTTT. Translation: CASGTVGGDSTDTQYF. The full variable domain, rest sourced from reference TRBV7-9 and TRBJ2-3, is DTGVSQNPRHKITKRGQNVTFRCDPISEHNRLYWYRQTLGQGPEFLTYFQNEAQLEKSRLLSDRFSAERPKGSFSTLEIQRTEQGDSAMYLCASGTVGGDSTDTQYFGPGTRLTVL.